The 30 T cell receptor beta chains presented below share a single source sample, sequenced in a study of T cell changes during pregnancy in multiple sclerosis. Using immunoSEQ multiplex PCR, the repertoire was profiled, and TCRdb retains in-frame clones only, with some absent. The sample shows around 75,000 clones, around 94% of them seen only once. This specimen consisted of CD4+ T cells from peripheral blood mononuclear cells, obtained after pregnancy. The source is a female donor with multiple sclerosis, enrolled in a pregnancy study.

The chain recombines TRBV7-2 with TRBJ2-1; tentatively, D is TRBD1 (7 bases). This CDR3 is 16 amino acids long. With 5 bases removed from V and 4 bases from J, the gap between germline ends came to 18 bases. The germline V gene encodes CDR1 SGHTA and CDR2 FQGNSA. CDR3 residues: CASSIFLQGRYNEQFF. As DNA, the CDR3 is TGTGCCAGCAGCATTTTCCTACAGGGGAGGTACAATGAGCAGTTCTTC.

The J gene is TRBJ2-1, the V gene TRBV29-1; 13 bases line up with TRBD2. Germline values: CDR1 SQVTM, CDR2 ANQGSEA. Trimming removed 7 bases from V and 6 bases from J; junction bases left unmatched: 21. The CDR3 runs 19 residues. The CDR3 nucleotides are TGCAGCGCTGCTGCATTGCCCGGGACTAGCGGGAAAGGGTCCAATGAGCAGTTCTTC. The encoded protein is CSAAALPGTSGKGSNEQFF.

The chain's CDR3 is CASWTSPYNEQFF. In DNA form, the CDR3 reads TGTGCCAGCTGGACTAGCCCCTACAATGAGCAGTTCTTC. This rearrangement joins TRBV28 to TRBJ2-1; 8 bases agree with TRBD2. CDR1 and CDR2 from the germline V gene are MDHEN and SYDVKM. Germline trimming cut 8 bases from V and 2 bases from J; bases unmatched to any gene: 2. This CDR3 comprises 13 residues. Variable domain in full (rest from reference TRBV28 and TRBJ2-1): DVKVTQSSRYLVKRTGEKVFLECVQDMDHENMFWYRQDPGLGLRLIYFSYDVKMKEKGDIPEGYSVSREKKERFSLILESASTNQTSMYLCASWTSPYNEQFFGPGTRLTVL.

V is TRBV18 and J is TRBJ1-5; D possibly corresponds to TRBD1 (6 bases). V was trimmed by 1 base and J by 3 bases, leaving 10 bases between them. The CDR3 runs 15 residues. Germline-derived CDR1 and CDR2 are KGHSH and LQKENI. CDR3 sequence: CASSPRRDNNQPQHF. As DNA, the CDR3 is TGTGCCAGCTCACCACGCCGGGACAACAATCAGCCCCAGCATTTT.

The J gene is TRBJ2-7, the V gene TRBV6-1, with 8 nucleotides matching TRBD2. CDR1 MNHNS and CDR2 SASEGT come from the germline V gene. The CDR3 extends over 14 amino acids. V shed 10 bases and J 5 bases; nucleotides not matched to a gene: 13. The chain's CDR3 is CATGNSGIYHEQYF. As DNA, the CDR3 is TGTGCCACCGGAAATAGCGGGATTTACCACGAGCAGTACTTC.

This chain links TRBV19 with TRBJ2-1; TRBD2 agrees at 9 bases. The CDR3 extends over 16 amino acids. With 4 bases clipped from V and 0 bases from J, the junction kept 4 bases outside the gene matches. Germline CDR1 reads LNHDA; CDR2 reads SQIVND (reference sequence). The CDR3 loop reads CASSTLAGASYNEQFF. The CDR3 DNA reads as TGTGCCAGTAGTACCTTAGCGGGAGCCTCCTACAATGAGCAGTTCTTC.

For the CDR3, the DNA is TGTGCCAGCAGTCTTAGCGGGAGAGGAACAGATACGCAGTATTTT. Its protein product is CASSLSGRGTDTQYF. The rearrangement joins TRBV6-6 to TRBJ2-3; 9 nucleotides line up with TRBD2. The CDR3 sequence is 15 residues long. V was pared by 5 bases and J by 3 bases, with 6 bases of the junction left unmatched. Looked up from germline, CDR1 is MNHNY and CDR2 is SVGAGI (reference sequence).

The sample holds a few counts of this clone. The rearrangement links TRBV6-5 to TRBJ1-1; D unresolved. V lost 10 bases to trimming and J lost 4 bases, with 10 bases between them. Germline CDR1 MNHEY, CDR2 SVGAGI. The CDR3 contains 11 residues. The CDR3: CATIRGTEAFF. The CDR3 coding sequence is TGTGCCACGATTCGGGGCACTGAAGCTTTCTTT.

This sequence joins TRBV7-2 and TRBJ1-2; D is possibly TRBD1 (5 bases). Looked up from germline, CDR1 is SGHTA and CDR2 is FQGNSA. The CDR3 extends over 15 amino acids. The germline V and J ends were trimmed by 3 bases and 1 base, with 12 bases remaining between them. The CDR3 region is CASSFYVGGNYGYTF. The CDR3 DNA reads TGTGCCAGCAGCTTCTACGTCGGGGGTAACTATGGCTACACCTTC.

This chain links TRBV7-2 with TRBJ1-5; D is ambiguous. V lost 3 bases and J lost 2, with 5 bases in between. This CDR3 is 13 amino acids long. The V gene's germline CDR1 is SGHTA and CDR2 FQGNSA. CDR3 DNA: TGTGCCAGCAGCTTCCAGGGCAATCAGCCCCAGCATTTT. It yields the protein CASSFQGNQPQHF.

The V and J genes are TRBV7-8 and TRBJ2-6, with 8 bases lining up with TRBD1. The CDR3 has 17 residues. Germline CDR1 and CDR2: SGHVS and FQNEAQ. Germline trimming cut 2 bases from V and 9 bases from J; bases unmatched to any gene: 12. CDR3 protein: CASSLKNIGQGGNVLTF. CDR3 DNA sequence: TGTGCCAGCAGCTTAAAGAACATAGGACAGGGCGGCAACGTCCTGACTTTC.

The CDR3 sequence is CASMRETGELFF. CDR3 DNA: TGTGCCAGCATGCGGGAAACCGGGGAGCTGTTTTTT. This chain connects TRBV28 to TRBJ2-2; D is perhaps TRBD2 (6 bases). The V and J ends lost 7 bases and 5 bases respectively, with 8 bases between them. The CDR3 loop spans 12 amino acids. In germline, CDR1 is MDHEN, CDR2 SYDVKM.

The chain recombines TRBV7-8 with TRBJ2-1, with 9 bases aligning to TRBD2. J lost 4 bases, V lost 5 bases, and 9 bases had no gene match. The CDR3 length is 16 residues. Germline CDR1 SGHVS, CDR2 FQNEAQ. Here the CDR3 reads CASSPQVSGGYNEQFF. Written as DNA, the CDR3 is TGTGCCAGCAGCCCCCAGGTTAGCGGGGGTTACAATGAGCAGTTCTTC. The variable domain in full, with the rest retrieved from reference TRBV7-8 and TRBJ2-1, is GAGVSQSPRYKVAKRGQDVALRCDPISGHVSLFWYQQALGQGPEFLTYFQNEAQLDKSGLPSDRFFAERPEGSVSTLKIQRTQQEDSAVYLCASSPQVSGGYNEQFFGPGTRLTVL.

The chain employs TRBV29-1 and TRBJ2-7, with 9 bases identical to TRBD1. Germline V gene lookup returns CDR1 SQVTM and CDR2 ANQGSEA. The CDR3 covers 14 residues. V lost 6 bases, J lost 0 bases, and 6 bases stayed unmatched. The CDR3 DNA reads TGCAGCGTATCAGACAGGGGGAACTCCTACGAGCAGTACTTC. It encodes CSVSDRGNSYEQYF.

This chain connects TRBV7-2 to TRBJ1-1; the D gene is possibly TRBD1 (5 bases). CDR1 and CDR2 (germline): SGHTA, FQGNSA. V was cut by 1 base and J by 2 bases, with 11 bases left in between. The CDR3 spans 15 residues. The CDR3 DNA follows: TGTGCCAGCAGCTTAGAGCAGACAGTTAACACTGAAGCTTTCTTT. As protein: CASSLEQTVNTEAFF.

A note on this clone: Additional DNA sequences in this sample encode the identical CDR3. In nucleotides, the CDR3 is TGTGCCAGCAGTTACTCGAGGGTTCAGCCCCAGCATTTT. The encoded protein is CASSYSRVQPQHF. This sequence joins TRBV6-5 and TRBJ1-5; D is uncertain. CDR3 size: 13 residues. Germline assignment: CDR1 MNHEY and CDR2 SVGAGI. Between the trimmed V and J ends, which lost 0 bases and 6 bases, there was a span of 6 bases.

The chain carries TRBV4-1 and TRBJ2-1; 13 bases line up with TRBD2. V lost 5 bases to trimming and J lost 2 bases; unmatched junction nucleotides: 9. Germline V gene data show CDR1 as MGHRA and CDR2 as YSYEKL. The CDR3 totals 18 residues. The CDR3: CASSFGLAGAQPYNEQFF. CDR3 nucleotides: TGCGCCAGCAGCTTTGGACTAGCGGGAGCCCAACCCTACAATGAGCAGTTCTTC.

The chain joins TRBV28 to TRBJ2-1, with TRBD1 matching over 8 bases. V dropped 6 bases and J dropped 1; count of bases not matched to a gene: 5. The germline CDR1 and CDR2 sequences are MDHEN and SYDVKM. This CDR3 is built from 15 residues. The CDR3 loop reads CASRKTGGSYNEQFF. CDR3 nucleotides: TGTGCCAGCAGAAAAACAGGGGGTTCCTACAATGAGCAGTTCTTC.

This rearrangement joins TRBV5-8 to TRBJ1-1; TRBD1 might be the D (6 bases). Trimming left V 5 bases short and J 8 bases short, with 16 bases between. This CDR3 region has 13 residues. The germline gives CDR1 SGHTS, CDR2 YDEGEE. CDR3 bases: TGTGCCAGCAGTCCGAGGGAGACAGGCGAAGCTTTCTTT. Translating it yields CASSPRETGEAFF.

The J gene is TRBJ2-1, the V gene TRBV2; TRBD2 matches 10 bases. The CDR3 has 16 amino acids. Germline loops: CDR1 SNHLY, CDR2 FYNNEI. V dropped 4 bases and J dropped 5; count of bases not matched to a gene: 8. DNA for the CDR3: TGTGCCAGCAGTGTCGGACTAGCGGTACGTGACAATGAGCAGTTCTTC. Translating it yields CASSVGLAVRDNEQFF.

CDR3 in DNA: TGTGCCAGCAGTGAATCGGGGGTTACTGAAGCTTTCTTT. Amino acids: CASSESGVTEAFF. The chain couples TRBV6-4 to TRBJ1-1, with D possibly TRBD1 on 5 matching bases. The V and J ends lost 3 bases and 5 bases respectively, with 10 bases between them. This CDR3 region has 13 residues. Germline lookup yields CDR1 MRHNA and CDR2 SNTAGT.

As DNA, the CDR3 is TGTGCCAGCCGTTCAAGGGGTATCGGAGAGACCCAGTACTTC. This gives the protein CASRSRGIGETQYF. The chain recombines TRBV6-1 with TRBJ2-5; weak D call: TRBD1 (5 bases). From germline, CDR1 is MNHNS and CDR2 SASEGT. V gave up 8 bases and J gave up 4 bases, with 17 bases separating them. CDR3 length: 14 residues.

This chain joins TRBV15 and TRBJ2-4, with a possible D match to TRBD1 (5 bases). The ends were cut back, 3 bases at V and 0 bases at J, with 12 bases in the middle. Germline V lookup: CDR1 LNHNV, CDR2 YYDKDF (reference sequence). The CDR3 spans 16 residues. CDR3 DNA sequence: TGTGCCACCAGCAGTGATACAGGCTTAGCCAAAAACATTCAGTACTTC. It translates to CATSSDTGLAKNIQYF. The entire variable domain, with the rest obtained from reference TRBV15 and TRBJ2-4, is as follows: DAMVIQNPRYQVTQFGKPVTLSCSQTLNHNVMYWYQQKSSQAPKLLFHYYDKDFNNEADTPDNFQSRRPNTSFCFLDIRSPGLGDTAMYLCATSSDTGLAKNIQYFGAGTRLSVL.

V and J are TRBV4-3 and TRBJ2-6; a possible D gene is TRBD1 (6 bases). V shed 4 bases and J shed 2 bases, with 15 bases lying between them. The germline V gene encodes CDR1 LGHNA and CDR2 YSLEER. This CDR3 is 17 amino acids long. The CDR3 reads CASSLQGAGTGANVLTF. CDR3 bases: TGCGCCAGCAGCCTACAGGGCGCAGGGACTGGGGCCAACGTCCTGACTTTC.

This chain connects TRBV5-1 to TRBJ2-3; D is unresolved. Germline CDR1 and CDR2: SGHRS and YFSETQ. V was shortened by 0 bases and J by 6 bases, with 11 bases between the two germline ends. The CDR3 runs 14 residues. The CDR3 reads CASSLETPRDTQYF. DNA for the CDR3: TGCGCCAGCAGCTTGGAGACACCACGCGATACGCAGTATTTT.

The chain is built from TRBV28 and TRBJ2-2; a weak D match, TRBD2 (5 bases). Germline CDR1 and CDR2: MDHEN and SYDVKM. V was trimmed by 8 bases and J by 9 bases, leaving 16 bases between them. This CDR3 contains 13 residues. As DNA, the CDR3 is TGTGCCAGCCGGACTTCTTCGCCCTGGGAGCTGTTTTTT. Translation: CASRTSSPWELFF.

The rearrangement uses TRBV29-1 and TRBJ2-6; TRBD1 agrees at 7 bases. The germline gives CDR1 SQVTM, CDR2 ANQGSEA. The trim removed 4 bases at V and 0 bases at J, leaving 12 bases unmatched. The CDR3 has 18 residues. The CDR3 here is CSVVGGQAESSGANVLTF. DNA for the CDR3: TGCAGCGTTGTCGGAGGACAGGCCGAGAGCTCTGGGGCCAACGTCCTGACTTTC. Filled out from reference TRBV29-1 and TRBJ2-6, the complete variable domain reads SAVISQKPSRDICQRGTSLTIQCQVDSQVTMMFWYRQQPGQSLTLIATANQGSEATYESGFVIDKFPISRPNLTFSTLTVSNMSPEDSSIYLCSVVGGQAESSGANVLTFGAGSRLTVL.

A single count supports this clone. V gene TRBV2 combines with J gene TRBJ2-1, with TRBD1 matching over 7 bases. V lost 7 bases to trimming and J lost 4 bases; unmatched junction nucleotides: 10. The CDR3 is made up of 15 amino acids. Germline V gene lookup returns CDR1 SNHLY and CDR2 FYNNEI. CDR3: CASNPRGTDYNEQFF. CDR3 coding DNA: TGTGCCAGCAACCCCAGGGGGACGGATTACAATGAGCAGTTCTTC.

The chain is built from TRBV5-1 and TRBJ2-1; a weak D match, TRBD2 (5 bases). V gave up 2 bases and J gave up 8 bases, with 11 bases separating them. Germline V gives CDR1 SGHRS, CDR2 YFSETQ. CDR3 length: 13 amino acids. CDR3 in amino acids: CASSLKASYEQFF. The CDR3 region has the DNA TGCGCCAGCAGCTTAAAGGCTAGCTATGAGCAGTTCTTC.

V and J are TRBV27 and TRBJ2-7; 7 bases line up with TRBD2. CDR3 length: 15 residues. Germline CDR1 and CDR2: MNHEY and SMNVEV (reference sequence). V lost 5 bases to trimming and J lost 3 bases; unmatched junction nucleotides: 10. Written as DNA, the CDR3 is TGTGCCAGCAGTCCTCTCGGCGGGAGAAACTACGAGCAGTACTTC. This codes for CASSPLGGRNYEQYF.